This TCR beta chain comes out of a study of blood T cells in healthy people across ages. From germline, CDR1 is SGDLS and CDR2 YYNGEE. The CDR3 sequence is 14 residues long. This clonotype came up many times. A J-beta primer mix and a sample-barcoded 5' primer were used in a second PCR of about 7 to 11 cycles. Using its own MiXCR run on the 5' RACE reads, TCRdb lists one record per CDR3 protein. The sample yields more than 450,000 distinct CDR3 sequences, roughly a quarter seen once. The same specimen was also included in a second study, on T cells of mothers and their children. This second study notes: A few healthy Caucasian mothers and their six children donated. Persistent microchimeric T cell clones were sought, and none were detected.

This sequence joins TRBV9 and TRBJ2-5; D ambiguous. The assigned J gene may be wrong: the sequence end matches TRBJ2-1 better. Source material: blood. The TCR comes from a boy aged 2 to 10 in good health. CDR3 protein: CASSVAIAHGEQFF. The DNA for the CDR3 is TGTGCCAGCAGCGTAGCGATAGCCCACGGTGAGCAGTTCTTC.